This entry concerns a single TCR beta chain. The sample comes from a study of blood T cell repertoires in COVID-19. Looking at the study overall: Samples taken during acute and convalescent COVID-19 were collected in the United States, Italy and Spain. T cells, B-cell-depleted T cells, or PBMCs supplied cDNA or gDNA.

As originally analysed: The authors estimated nucleated cell counts from reference gene primer amplification. Assay used: immunoSEQ multiplex PCR; TCRdb lists only in-frame clones, some missing. For V, J and clone size, that table is used; D and trimming come from the DNA. The data show about 240,000 clones, about 79% seen once. CDR3 size: 18 residues. The clonotype originates from an elderly woman with acute or convalescent COVID-19. This chain links TRBV12-1 with TRBJ1-4; TRBD1 is taken as the D call from the table, unchecked against the DNA. TRBV12-1 is a recognized pseudogene. Sequenced sample: peripheral blood. CDR3 bases: TGTGCCAGCAGCCTGTCCTGCCCGGGACAGGGGCGGAGTGAAAAACTGTTTTTT. Translated, it gives CASSLSCPGQGRSEKLFF.